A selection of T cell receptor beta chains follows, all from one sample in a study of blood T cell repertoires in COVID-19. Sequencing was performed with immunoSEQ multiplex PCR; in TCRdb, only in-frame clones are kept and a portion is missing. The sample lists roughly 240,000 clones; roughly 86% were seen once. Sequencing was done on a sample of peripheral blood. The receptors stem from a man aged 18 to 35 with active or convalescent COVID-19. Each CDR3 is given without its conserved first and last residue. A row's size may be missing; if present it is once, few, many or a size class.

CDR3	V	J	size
ASSQAVGRGDTQY	TRBV4-2	TRBJ2-3	-
ASSQGDSRKETQY	TRBV4-1	TRBJ2-5	-
SGRTGWAGELF	TRBV29-1	TRBJ2-2	-
AWSALDTEAF	TRBV30	TRBJ1-1	-
ASSQERRVDEKLF	TRBV3-1/TRBV3-2	TRBJ1-4	-
ASSSDRYTGELF	TRBV5-4	TRBJ2-2	-
ASSSRDHSGNTIY	TRBV11-2	TRBJ1-3	-
ASSRLAGGPSAGELF	TRBV7-3	TRBJ2-2	-
ASSFLDRGDTGELF	TRBV5-1	TRBJ2-2	-
ASEGNTEAF	TRBV28	TRBJ1-1	-
AGGEGTATGELF	TRBV10-3	TRBJ2-2	-
ASSIYLGQDYGYT	TRBV19	TRBJ1-2	many
ASSVDSWNTGELF	TRBV9	TRBJ2-2	few
ASSPRGSDTQY	TRBV12-3/TRBV12-4	TRBJ2-3	once
ASGASSGEGAGELF	TRBV6-1	TRBJ2-2	-
ASSLTGTGGRNTEAF	TRBV7-3	TRBJ1-1	-
ASSYGPTYEQY	TRBV6-5	TRBJ2-7	-
ASTRTGVDGYT	TRBV5-1	TRBJ1-2	-
ASSESPGLAGETQY	TRBV9	TRBJ2-5	-
ASSPLGGAYNEQF	TRBV27	TRBJ2-1	-
ASSWEGGPSYEQY	TRBV7-9	TRBJ2-7	-
ASSPLSGGSKNIQY	TRBV14	TRBJ2-4	-
ASSEGQSFNEQY	TRBV2	TRBJ2-7	-
ASSQGGGGGEQF	TRBV3-1/TRBV3-2	TRBJ2-1	once